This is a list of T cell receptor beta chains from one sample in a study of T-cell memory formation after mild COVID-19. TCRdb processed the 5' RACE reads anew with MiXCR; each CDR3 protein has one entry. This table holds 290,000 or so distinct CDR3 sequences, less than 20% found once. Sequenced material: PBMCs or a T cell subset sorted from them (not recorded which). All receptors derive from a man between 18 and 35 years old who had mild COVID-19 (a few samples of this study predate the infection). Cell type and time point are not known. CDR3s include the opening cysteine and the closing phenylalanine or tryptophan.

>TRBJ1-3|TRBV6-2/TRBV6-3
CASSYNRQDAGNTIYF
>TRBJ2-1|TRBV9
CASSAGGGNNYNEQFF
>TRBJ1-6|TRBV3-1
CASSQGRNSPLHF
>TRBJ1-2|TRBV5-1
CASSLEGRDGYTF
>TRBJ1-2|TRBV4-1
CASSQVFPLFGNIGAGYTF
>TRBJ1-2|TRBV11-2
CASSPRDRETNYGYTF
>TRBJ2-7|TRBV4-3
CASSQDLPLPGTVAYEQYF
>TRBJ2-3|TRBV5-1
CASSLLGRTSGAQDTQYF
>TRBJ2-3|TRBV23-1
CASSHTGPDTQYF
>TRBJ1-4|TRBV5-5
CASSSKPRFEKLFF
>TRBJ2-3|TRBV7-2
CASSLVGGYTRDTQYF
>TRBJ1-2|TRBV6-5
CASSSKGPSDGYGYTF
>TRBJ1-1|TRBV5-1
CASSLRSGANTEAFF
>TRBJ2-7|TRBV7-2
CASSLQQISYEQYF
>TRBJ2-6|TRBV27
CASSPRGLGANVLTF
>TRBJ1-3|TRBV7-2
CASSFTPQATIYF
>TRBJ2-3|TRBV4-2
CASSQPPSLGADTQYF
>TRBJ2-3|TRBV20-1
CSASGRGGTDTQYF
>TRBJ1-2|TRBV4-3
CASSQSDRVYGYTF
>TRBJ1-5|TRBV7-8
CASSLERGTHQPQHF
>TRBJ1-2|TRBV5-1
CASSRGEDGYTF
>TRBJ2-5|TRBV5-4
CASSQVRAGLAETQYF
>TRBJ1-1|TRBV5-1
CASSFRGGNFEASEAFF
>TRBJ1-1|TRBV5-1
CASSTQDDTEAFF
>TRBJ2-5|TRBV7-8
CASSLVGGMETQYF
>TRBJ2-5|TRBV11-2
CASSPSSGGQETQYF
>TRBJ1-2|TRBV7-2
CASSLSPGTGGYTF
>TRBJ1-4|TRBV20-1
CSAKIGEKLFF
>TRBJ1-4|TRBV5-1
CASSAYRDRDEKLFF
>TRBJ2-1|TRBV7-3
CASSLQDNEQFF
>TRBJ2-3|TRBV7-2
CASSLDRGTDTQYF
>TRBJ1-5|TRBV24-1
CATSYRGPQPQHF
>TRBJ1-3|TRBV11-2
CASSLVASSGNTIYF
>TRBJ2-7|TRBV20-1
CSVLGVQGTNEQYF
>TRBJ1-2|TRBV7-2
CASSSLDRIWYGYTF
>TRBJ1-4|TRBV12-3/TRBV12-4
CASSFGRVSQKLFF
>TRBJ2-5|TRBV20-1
CSASIPAVPGGQYF
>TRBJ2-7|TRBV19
CASSRGPAGEQYF
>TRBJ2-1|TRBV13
CASSSLAGATNEQFF
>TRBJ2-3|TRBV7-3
CASSGTSGEARYF
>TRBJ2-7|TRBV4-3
CASSQELTRTWGTSGGLYEQYF
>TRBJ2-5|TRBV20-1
CSLLSGGNQETQYF
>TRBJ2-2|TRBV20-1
CSARSGGAAGELFF
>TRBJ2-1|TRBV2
CASSGGQALGEQFF
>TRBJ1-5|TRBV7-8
CASSSLGGTLSGAQHF
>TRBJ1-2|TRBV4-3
CASSQIRMGAGYTF
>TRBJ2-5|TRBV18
CASSPPPRTGRGETQYF